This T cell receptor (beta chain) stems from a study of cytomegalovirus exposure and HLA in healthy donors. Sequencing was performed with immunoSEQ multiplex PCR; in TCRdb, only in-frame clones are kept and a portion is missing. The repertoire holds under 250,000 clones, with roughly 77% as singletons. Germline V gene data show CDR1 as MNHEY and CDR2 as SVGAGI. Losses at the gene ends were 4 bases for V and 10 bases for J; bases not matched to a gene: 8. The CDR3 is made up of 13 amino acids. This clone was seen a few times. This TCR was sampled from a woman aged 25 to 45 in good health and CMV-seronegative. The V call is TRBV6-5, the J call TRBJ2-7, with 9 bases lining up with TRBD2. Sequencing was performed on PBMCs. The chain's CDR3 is CASSSSFSGSQYF. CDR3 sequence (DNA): TGTGCCAGCAGTTCCTCCTTTAGCGGGAGTCAGTACTTC.